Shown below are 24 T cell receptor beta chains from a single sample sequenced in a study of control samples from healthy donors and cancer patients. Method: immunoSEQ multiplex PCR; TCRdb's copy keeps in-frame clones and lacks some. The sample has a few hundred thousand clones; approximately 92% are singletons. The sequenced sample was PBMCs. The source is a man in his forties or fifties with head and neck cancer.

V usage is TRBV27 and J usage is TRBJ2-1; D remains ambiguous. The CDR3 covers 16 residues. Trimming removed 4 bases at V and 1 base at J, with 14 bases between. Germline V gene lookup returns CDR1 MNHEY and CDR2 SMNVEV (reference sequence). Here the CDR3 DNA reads TGTGCCAGCAGTTCTTCTCCGGGCCCGTCCTACAATGAGCAGTTCTTC. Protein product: CASSSSPGPSYNEQFF.

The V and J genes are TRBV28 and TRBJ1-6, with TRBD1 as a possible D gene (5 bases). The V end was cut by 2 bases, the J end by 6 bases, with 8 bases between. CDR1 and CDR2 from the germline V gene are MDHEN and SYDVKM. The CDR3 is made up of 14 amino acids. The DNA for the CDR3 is TGTGCCAGCAGTTTAACGGGGCGTAATTCACCCCTCCACTTT. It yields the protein CASSLTGRNSPLHF.

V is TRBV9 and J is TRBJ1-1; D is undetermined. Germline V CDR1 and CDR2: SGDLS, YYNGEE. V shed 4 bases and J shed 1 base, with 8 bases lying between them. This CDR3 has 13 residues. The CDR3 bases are TGTGCCAGCAGCTTTGCAGAGAACACTGAAGCTTTCTTT. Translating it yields CASSFAENTEAFF.

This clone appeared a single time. Here the CDR3 reads CASNRDGYNTEAFF. CDR3 coding DNA: TGTGCCAGCAACCGGGACGGTTACAACACTGAAGCTTTCTTT. The chain combines TRBV6-5 with TRBJ1-1; D is possibly TRBD1 (5 bases). V dropped 7 bases and J dropped 2 bases, with 14 bases sitting between them. The CDR3 is 14 amino acids. CDR1 and CDR2 from the germline V gene are MNHEY and SVGAGI.

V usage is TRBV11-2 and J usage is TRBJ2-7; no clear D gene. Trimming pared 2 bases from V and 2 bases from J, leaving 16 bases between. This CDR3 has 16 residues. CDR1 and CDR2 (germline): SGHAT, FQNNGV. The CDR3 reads CASSLRSGSVTYEQYF. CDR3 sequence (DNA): TGTGCCAGCAGCTTACGGTCCGGCAGTGTGACCTACGAGCAGTACTTC.

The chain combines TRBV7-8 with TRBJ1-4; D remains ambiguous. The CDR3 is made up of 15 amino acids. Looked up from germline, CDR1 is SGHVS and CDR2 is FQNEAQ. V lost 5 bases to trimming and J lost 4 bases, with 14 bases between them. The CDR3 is CASSQKISFNEKLFF. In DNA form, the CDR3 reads TGTGCCAGCAGCCAAAAAATATCCTTTAATGAAAAACTGTTTTTT.

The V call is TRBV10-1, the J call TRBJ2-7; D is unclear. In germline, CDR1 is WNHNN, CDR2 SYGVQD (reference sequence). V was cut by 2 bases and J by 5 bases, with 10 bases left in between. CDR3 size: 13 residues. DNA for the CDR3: TGCGCCAGCAGTGAGGACGGGTCCCACGAGCAGTACTTC. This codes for CASSEDGSHEQYF.

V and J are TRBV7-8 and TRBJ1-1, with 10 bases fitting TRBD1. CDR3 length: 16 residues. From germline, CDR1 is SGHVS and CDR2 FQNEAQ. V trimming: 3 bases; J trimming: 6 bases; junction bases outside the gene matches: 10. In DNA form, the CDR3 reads TGTGCCAGCAGCTTCCTGGGGGGGGACAGGGGATCTGAAGCTTTCTTT. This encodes CASSFLGGDRGSEAFF.

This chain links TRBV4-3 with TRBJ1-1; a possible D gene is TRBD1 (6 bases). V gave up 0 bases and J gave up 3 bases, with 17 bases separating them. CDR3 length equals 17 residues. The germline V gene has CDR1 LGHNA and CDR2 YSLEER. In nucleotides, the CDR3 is TGCGCCAGCAGCCAAGATCTTGGGGGCTCGGTGGACACTGAAGCTTTCTTT. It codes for CASSQDLGGSVDTEAFF.

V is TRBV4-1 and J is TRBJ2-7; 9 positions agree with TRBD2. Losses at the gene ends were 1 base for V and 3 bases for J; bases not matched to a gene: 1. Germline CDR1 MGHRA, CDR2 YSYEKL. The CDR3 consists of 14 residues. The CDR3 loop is CASSQVAGDYEQYF. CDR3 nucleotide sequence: TGCGCCAGCAGCCAAGTAGCGGGAGACTACGAGCAGTACTTC.

CDR3 nucleotides: TGCGCCAGCAGCTTGGGGACAGGGGTGAATGAAAAACTGTTTTTT. This sequence encodes CASSLGTGVNEKLFF. The chain recombines TRBV5-1 with TRBJ1-4, with 9 bases matching TRBD1. With 0 bases clipped from V and 5 bases from J, the junction kept 2 bases outside the gene matches. Germline-derived CDR1 and CDR2 are SGHRS and YFSETQ. This CDR3 contains 15 residues.

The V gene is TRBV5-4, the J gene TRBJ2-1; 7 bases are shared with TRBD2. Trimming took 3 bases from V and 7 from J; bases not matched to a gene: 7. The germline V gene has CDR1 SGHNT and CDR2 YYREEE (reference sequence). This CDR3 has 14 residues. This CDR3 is CASSSSGTWNEQFF. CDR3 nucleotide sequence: TGTGCCAGCAGCTCTAGCGGTACTTGGAATGAGCAGTTCTTC.

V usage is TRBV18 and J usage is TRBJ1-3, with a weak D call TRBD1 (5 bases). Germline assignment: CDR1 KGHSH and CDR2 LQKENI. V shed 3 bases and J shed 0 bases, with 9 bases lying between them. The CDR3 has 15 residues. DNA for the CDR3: TGTGCCAGCTCACCCGGGGCCTACTCTGGAAACACCATATATTTT. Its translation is CASSPGAYSGNTIYF.

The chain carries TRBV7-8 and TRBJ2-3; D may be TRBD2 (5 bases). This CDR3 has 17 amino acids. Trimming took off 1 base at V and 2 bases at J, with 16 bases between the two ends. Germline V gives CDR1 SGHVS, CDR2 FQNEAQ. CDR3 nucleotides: TGTGCCAGCAGCTTAGGGGTTCGGACTTTCCACACAGATACGCAGTATTTT. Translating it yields CASSLGVRTFHTDTQYF.

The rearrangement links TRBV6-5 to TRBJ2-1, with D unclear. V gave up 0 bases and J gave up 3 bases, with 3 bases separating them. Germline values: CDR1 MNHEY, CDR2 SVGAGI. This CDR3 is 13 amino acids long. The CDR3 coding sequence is TGTGCCAGCAGTTACTCGGGCTACAATGAGCAGTTCTTC. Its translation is CASSYSGYNEQFF.

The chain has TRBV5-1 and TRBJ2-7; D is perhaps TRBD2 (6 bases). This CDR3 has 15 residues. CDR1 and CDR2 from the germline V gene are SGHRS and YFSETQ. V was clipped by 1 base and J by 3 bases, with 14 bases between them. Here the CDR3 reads CASSLRPTGGYEQYF. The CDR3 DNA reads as TGCGCCAGCAGCTTGCGTCCCACCGGGGGCTACGAGCAGTACTTC.

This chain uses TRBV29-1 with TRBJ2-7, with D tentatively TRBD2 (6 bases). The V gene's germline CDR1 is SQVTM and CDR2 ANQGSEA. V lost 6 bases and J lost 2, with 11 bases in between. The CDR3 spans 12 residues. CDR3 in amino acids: CSVGGTPYEQYF. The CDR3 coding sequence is TGCAGCGTCGGGGGAACCCCCTACGAGCAGTACTTC.

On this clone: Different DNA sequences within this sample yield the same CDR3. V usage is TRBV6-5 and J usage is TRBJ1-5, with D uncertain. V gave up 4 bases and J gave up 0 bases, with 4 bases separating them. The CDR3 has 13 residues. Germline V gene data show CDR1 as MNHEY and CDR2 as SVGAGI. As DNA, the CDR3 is TGTGCCAGCAGTTGGGGTAGCAATCAGCCCCAGCATTTT. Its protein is CASSWGSNQPQHF.

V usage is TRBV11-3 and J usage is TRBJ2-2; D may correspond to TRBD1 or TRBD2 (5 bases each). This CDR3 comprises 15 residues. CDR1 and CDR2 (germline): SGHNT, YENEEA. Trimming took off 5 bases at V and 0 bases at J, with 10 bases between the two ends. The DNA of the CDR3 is TGTGCCAGCAGCGGGACCTTGGCGAACACCGGGGAGCTGTTTTTT. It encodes CASSGTLANTGELFF.

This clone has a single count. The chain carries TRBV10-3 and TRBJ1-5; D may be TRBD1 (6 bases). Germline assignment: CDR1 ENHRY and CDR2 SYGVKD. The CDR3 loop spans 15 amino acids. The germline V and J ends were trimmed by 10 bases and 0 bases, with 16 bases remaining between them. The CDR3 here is CATRGLGLSNQPQHF. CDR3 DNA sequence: TGTGCCACTCGGGGGCTCGGGCTTAGCAATCAGCCCCAGCATTTT.

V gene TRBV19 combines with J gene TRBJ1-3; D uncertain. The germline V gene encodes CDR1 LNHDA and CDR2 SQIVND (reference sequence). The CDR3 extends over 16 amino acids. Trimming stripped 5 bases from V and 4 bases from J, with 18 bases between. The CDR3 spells CASSVTSHLGGNTIYF. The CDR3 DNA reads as TGTGCCAGTAGTGTGACCTCCCACCTCGGGGGAAACACCATATATTTT.

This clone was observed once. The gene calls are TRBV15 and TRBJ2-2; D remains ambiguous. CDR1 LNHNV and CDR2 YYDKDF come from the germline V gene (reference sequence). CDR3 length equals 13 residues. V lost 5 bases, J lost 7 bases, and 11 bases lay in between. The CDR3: CATSLAVIGELFF. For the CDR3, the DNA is TGTGCCACCAGCTTGGCCGTTATCGGGGAGCTGTTTTTT.

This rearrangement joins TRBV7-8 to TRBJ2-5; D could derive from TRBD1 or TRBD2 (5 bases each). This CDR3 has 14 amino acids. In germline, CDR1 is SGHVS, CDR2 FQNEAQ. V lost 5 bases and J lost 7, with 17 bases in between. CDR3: CASSTGTAEGTQYF. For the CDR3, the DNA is TGTGCCAGCAGCACCGGGACGGCCGAGGGGACCCAGTACTTC.

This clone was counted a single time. CDR3 sequence: CASSIGTGGSPLHF. CDR3 coding DNA: TGTGCCAGTAGTATCGGGACAGGAGGTTCACCCCTCCACTTT. The rearrangement links TRBV19 to TRBJ1-6; 8 positions match TRBD1. The V and J ends lost 3 bases and 9 bases, in that order; junction bases with no gene match: 4. Germline V gene sequence: CDR1 LNHDA, CDR2 SQIVND (reference sequence). The CDR3 spans 14 residues.